This T cell receptor (beta chain) was retrieved from a study of T cell changes during pregnancy in multiple sclerosis. Only in-frame clones appear in the TCRdb table, and some are missing; sequencing was by immunoSEQ multiplex PCR. The table has tens of thousands of clones, 96% seen once. Germline loops: CDR1 MGHRA, CDR2 YSYEKL. This CDR3 comprises 16 residues. With 1 base removed from V and 2 bases from J, the gap between germline ends came to 12 bases. This sample comprised CD8+ T cells from peripheral blood mononuclear cells, obtained after pregnancy. The source of this sequence is a female donor with multiple sclerosis, enrolled in a pregnancy study. The rearrangement links TRBV4-1 to TRBJ2-4; the D gene is possibly TRBD1 (6 bases). The CDR3 DNA follows: TGCGCCAGCAGCCAAGGGGCAGGGGAAACCAAAAACATTCAGTACTTC. This translates into CASSQGAGETKNIQYF.